This T cell receptor beta chain derives from a study of human T cells and chemical hapten exposure. Time point indicated: patch test 3, about 24 weeks after DPC sensitization. Treatment specified: therapeutic diphenylcyclopropenone sensitization with weekly scalp DPC. Broader study findings: No alteration of TCRs above 1 in 1000 frequency was seen with DPC sensitization. The immune response of these alopecia patients might not match healthy individuals'. Relative to control repertoires, expanded TCRs gave rise to significantly more large CDR3 similarity clusters.

This CDR3 has 14 residues. In germline, CDR1 is LGHDT, CDR2 YNNKEL (reference sequence). The germline V and J ends were trimmed by 1 base and 9 bases, with 15 bases remaining between them. Authors' methods: Sequenced samples showed a median of approximately 100,000 TCRs each, with counts running from roughly 23,000 to 700,000. TCRdb redid the calling of the RACE reads with MiXCR, one entry per CDR3 protein. In this record, the V and J calls reflect TCRdb's handling and not the investigators' own analysis. This table has just over 70,000 distinct CDR3 sequences, 11% appearing once. This clonotype was seen ten or more times. The antigen is undetermined.

This chain uses TRBV3-1 with TRBJ2-5; unclear D gene. The receptor was isolated from a woman between 50 and 59 years old with alopecia areata. Some clones in this sample may be carry-over from other donors' samples. The material was whole blood, obtained in connection with sensitization to the hapten diphenylcyclopropenone (DPC). CDR3 DNA: TGTGCCAGCAGCCAAGCTACCGTAAAGGTGTCCCAGTACTTC. It yields the protein CASSQATVKVSQYF.